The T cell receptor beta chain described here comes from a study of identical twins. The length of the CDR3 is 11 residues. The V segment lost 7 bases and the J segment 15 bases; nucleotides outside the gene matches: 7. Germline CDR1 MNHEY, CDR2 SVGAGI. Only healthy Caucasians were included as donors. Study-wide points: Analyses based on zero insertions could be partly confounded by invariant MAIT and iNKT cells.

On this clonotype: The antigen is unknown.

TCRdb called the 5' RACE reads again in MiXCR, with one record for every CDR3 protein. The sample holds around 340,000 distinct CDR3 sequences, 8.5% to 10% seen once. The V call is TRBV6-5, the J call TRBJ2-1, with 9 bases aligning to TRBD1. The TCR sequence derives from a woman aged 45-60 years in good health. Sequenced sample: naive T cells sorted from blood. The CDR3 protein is CASNQGQGMFF. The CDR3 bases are TGTGCCAGCAATCAGGGACAGGGTATGTTCTTC.